This TCR beta chain was recorded in a study of cytotoxic CD8 clonotypes in ibrutinib-treated CLL (dated by TCRdb to the early 2020s). Study-wide context: In this cohort, approximately 15 patients were treatment-naive and ten to twelve were relapsed/refractory, while 17 to 18 had unmutated IGHV. Of the 90 or so participants in the trial, about 25 had longitudinal samples available. On average, each sample yielded around 270,000 productive templates and about 95,000 productive rearrangements. Cryopreserved peripheral blood mononuclear cells were collected before treatment, at response, and at either disease progression or sustained remission. The response samples were drawn at a median of approximately 12 months into treatment, with a range of about 6 to 40 months. Responses were partial in roughly 24 patients and complete in 2; after median about 63 months follow-up, about 14 stayed in remission and 12 progressed. Every remission and progressive disease sample was obtained while ibrutinib was still being received by the patients. General study outcomes and caveats: Baseline clonality was found to be higher than that of age-matched healthy donors and was strongly correlated with circulating CD8+ T-cell counts. Lymph node repertoires were not examined, and the timing of sampling was not matched between patients in sustained remission and those whose disease progressed. An increase in clonality was observed at ibrutinib response, with clonality remaining stable during sustained remission and falling back toward baseline at progression. Public clonotypes were rare and either contracted or stayed stable during treatment, and the rise in clonality at ibrutinib response reflected the expansion of private clonotypes.

Note on this clone: Its antigen is still unknown. Base qualities are not provided; no much larger clone lies one nucleotide away.

The goal of deep resolution MiSeq sequencing was a depth between 1 in 1 million and 1 in 200,000 T cells, and coverage averaged 10x per clonotype. The immunoSEQ hsTCRB Kit was used to generate TCR beta libraries. For the original study's pipeline: The data were analyzed with ImmunoSEQ Analyzer and ImmunoSEQ Data Assistant, and V, D and J gene assignments followed IMGT definitions. Clonality, which ranges from 0 to 1, was calculated as one minus the normalized Shannon entropy of productive rearrangement frequencies. Only overrepresented clonotypes making up at least 0.05% of each patient's repertoire were included in the public clonotype analysis. Some twelve repertoires from age-matched healthy donors, obtained from immuneACCESS, served as clonality controls. Not all clones reach the TCRdb copy of this immuneACCESS table, which keeps in-frame sequences only. Checked studies attribute under half of the gap to unresolved V genes and leave the rest unexplained. The DNA was the basis for D and trimming; V, J and clone size are from that table. This sample has around 27,000 clones in its table, and roughly two thirds of those were observed once. Jointly, the top ten make up roughly 50% of the sample.

The time point label corresponds to: progressive disease on ibrutinib. For TCR beta library preparation, around 2.2 micrograms of genomic DNA was extracted from cryopreserved PBMCs. Longitudinal blood samples from CLL patients on ibrutinib monotherapy underwent high-throughput TCR beta sequencing. The patients were enrolled in a single-center, open-label phase 2 trial of ibrutinib monotherapy. The sample in question was PBMCs, obtained at disease progression, from a patient treated with ibrutinib. The sequence derives from a human donor with chronic lymphocytic leukemia.

The DNA sequence is as follows: TGTGCCAGCAGCCCGAGCGGCCGGACGGTGACCGGGGAGCTGTTTTTT. This is translated as CASSPSGRTVTGELFF. Recombination connected TRBV9 to TRBJ2-2, with TRBD2 tentatively as D gene (5 bases match). Deletion took 4 bases off V and 5 bases off J, with a span of 18 bases between the germline ends. CDR3 length: 16 amino acids, cysteine to phenylalanine. The DNA shown is the 48-base CDR3, in frame from base 1. According to the germline V gene, CDR1 reads SGDLS and CDR2 reads YYNGEE.